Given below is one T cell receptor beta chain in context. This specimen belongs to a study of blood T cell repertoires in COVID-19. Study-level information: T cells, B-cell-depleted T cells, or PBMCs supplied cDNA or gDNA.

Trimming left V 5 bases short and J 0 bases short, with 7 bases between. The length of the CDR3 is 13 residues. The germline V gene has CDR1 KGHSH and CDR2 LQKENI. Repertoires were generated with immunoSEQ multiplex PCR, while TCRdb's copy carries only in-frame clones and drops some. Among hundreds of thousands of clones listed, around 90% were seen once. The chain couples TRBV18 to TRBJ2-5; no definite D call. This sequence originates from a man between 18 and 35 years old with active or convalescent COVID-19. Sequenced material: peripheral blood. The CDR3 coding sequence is TGTGCCAGCTCATCAGAGGACCAAGAGACCCAGTACTTC. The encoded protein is CASSSEDQETQYF.